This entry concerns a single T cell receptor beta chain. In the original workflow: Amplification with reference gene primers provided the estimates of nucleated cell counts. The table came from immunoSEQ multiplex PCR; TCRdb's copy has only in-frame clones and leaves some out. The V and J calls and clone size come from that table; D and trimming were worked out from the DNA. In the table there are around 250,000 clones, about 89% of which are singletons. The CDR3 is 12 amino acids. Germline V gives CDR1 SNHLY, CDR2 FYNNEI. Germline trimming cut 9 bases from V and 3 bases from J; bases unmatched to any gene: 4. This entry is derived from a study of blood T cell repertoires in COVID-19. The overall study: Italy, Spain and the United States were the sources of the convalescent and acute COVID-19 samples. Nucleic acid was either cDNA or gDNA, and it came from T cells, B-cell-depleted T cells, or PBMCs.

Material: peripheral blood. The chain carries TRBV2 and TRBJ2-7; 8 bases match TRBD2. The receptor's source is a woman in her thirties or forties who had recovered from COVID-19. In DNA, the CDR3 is TGTGCCAGGGTACTAGCGGTCTACGAGCAGTACTTC. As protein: CARVLAVYEQYF.